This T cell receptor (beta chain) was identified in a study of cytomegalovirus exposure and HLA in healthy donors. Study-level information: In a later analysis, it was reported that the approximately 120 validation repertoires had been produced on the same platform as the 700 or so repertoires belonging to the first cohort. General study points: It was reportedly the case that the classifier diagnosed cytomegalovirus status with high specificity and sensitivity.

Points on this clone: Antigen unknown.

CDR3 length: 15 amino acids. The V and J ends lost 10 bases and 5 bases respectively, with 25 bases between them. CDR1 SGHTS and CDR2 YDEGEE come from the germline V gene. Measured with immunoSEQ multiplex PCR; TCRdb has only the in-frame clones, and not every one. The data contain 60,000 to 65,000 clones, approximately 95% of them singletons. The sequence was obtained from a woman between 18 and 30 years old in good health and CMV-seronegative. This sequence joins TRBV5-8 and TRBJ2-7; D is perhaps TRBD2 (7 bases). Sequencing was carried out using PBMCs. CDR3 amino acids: CAAPREGGLEDEQYF. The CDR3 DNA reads TGTGCCGCCCCCCGCGAGGGGGGGTTAGAGGACGAGCAGTACTTC.